This T cell receptor (beta chain) emerged from a study of CD8+ T cells in alopecia areata. The CDR3 contains 15 residues. The junction had 11 bases not matched to a gene; V was cut back by 7 bases and J by 8 bases. The germline CDR1 and CDR2 sequences are SQVTM and ANQGSEA. Collected material from alopecia areata patients comprised lesional scalp punch biopsies and peripheral blood. In its sample, this clone was seen a few times. In each case, RNA was isolated and then reverse transcribed into cDNA as the sequencing template. Repertoires were generated with immunoSEQ multiplex PCR, while TCRdb's copy carries only in-frame clones and drops some. The data contain more than 200,000 clones, 67% of them singletons.

The chain uses TRBV29-1 and TRBJ2-1, with 13 positions matching TRBD2. The receptor was derived from a human donor with alopecia areata. Here the sequenced sample was CD4+ T cells sorted from blood, taken at week 0. This CDR3 is CSGRTSGGQGDEQFF. DNA of the CDR3: TGCAGCGGTCGGACTAGCGGGGGACAGGGAGATGAGCAGTTCTTC.